Listed here is a single T cell receptor (beta chain). Its target is unknown. This sample was included in a study of T cell repertoires in cytomegalovirus infection. Study-level background: From public TCR beta signatures came an indication of both CMV infection and matching HLA type. Study results and limitations: Identification of carriers of CMV plus the relevant HLA was achieved through cumulative public TCR beta family frequency. The study found HLA-C-restricted CMV-specific TCR beta clonotypes dominating the ex vivo response.

V lost 4 bases and J 1 base, leaving 7 bases between the germline ends. The CDR3 sequence is 12 residues long. Per germline, CDR1 SQVTM and CDR2 ANQGSEA. TCRdb used MiXCR to reprocess the reads, holding one entry per CDR3 protein. The table records 200,000 to 300,000 distinct CDR3 sequences, about 12% of them present only once. The TCR originated in a human donor in good health (CMV status not recorded). Some clones in this sample may be carry-over from other donors' samples. The chain employs TRBV29-1 and TRBJ1-1; D remains unclear. Input material: PBMCs. CDR3 region: CSVAAKNTEAFF. The CDR3 bases are TGCAGCGTTGCCGCCAAGAACACTGAAGCTTTCTTT.